This entry describes one TCR beta chain. Its antigen is unknown. Profiling relied on immunoSEQ multiplex PCR, and the TCRdb table lists in-frame clones only, not all of them. In the table there are just over 40,000 clones, about 82% of which are singletons. The source of the sample is a study of lymphopenia after photon versus proton radiotherapy. Study results and caveats: Relative stability marked proton patients; photon patients lost diversity and naive cells.

V lost 2 bases to trimming and J lost 8 bases, with 9 bases between them. The germline CDR1 and CDR2 sequences are DFQATT and SNEGSKA (reference sequence). The CDR3 runs 11 residues. J is TRBJ1-2 and V is TRBV20-1; D unresolved. The TCR sequence derives from a woman aged 70-85 years with pancreatic cancer. Some clones in this sample may be carry-over from other donors' samples. Sequenced material: peripheral blood, taken from a patient treated with proton-based radiotherapy. The CDR3: CSARPLRGYTF. The CDR3 DNA reads as TGCAGTGCTAGACCCTTGAGGGGCTACACCTTC.